This T cell receptor beta chain emerged from a study of shared clonotypes between healthy human individuals. Clones were sequenced by immunoSEQ multiplex PCR, and TCRdb holds only the in-frame ones, with some missing. The sample has about 600,000 clones, roughly 98% seen once; the top ten hold 0.3%. This CDR3 contains 15 residues. CDR1 and CDR2 (germline): MNHEY, SMNVEV (reference sequence). V shed 5 bases, J shed 2 bases, and the junction held 8 bases outside the gene matches. Naive CD8 cells were CD45RO-negative, positively selected for CCR7, excluding terminally differentiated effector memory CD45RA+ cells. Healthy and HIV-negative, the adult donors had no recent acute infections or vaccinations.

Sequencing input: naive CD8+ T cells sorted from blood. The V call is TRBV27, the J call TRBJ2-5; TRBD1 agrees at 7 bases. The clonotype originates from a man aged 25 to 40 in good health. The CDR3 region has the DNA TGTGCCAGCAGTCCCCTGACAGGGAATCAAGAGACCCAGTACTTC. Protein: CASSPLTGNQETQYF.